This passage covers 11 T cell receptor beta chains from one sample sequenced in a study of blood T cell repertoires in COVID-19. Generated by immunoSEQ multiplex PCR, the TCRdb table keeps only in-frame clones and is missing some. The sample shows about 140,000 clones, around 76% of them seen only once. The sequenced sample was peripheral blood. All receptors derive from a man in his fifties or sixties with acute or convalescent COVID-19.

The gene calls are TRBV11-3 and TRBJ2-2; tentatively, D is TRBD1 (6 bases). From germline, CDR1 is SGHNT and CDR2 YENEEA. The CDR3 is 15 residues long. Trimming removed 5 bases from V and 0 bases from J, with 10 bases in between. CDR3 sequence: CASSLGTTNTGELFF. The DNA of the CDR3 is TGTGCCAGCAGCCTCGGGACAACGAACACCGGGGAGCTGTTTTTT.

The V call is TRBV24-1, the J call TRBJ1-2; D perhaps matches TRBD1 (5 bases). Germline V gene sequence: CDR1 KGHDR, CDR2 SFDVKD. Trimming took 6 bases from V and 4 from J, leaving 8 bases between them. The CDR3 contains 12 residues. The CDR3 is CATSRQGYGYTF. CDR3 in DNA: TGTGCCACCAGTCGGCAGGGCTATGGCTACACCTTC.

This sequence joins TRBV5-6 and TRBJ2-3, with 8 nucleotides matching TRBD2. The germline V gene has CDR1 SGHDT and CDR2 YYEEEE. With V trimmed by 3 bases and J by 3 bases, 3 bases remained unmatched. The CDR3 extends over 14 amino acids. CDR3 nucleotides: TGTGCCAGCAGCTGGGGACTAGGGACAGATACGCAGTATTTT. Its translation: CASSWGLGTDTQYF.

The chain links TRBV5-1 to TRBJ1-3; 7 positions agree with TRBD1. There are 14 residues in the CDR3. The V segment lost 5 bases and the J segment 4 bases; nucleotides outside the gene matches: 6. CDR1 is SGHRS and CDR2 is YFSETQ in the germline V gene. DNA of the CDR3: TGCGCCAGCAGTACAGGGGACGGAGGAAACACCATATATTTT. It specifies CASSTGDGGNTIYF.

On this clone itself: At one boundary the junction diverges from the germline segment, which might be a read error. The V call is TRBV19, the J call TRBJ1-4; D is perhaps TRBD1 (5 bases). Germline V gene data show CDR1 as LNHDA and CDR2 as SQIVND (reference sequence). This CDR3 contains 14 residues. In nucleotides, the CDR3 is TGTGCCAGTAGTCCAGGAGGGGTTAATCAAAAACTGTTTTTT. Its protein is CASSPGGVNQKLFF.

The chain combines TRBV27 with TRBJ2-5, with D possibly being TRBD2 (7 bases). Trimming stripped 6 bases from V and 6 bases from J, with 14 bases between. This CDR3 spans 13 amino acids. Germline-derived CDR1 and CDR2 are MNHEY and SMNVEV (reference sequence). The CDR3 region is CASSLEGGKTQYF. DNA of the CDR3: TGTGCCAGCAGCCTAGAGGGGGGGAAGACCCAGTACTTC.

V gene TRBV18 combines with J gene TRBJ2-5, with 11 bases that match TRBD2. Germline assignment: CDR1 KGHSH and CDR2 LQKENI. The CDR3 extends over 17 amino acids. J lost 5 bases, V lost 3 bases, and 11 bases had no gene match. The CDR3 protein is CASSPGTSGTPRETQYF. The DNA for the CDR3 is TGTGCCAGCTCACCGGGGACTAGCGGCACCCCGAGGGAGACCCAGTACTTC.

This chain uses TRBV29-1 with TRBJ2-7, with D tentatively TRBD2 (6 bases). Trimming pared 6 bases from V and 2 bases from J, leaving 20 bases between. Germline CDR1 and CDR2: SQVTM and ANQGSEA. The CDR3 spans 15 residues. DNA of the CDR3: TGCAGCGTCCGTTGGGCGGGGACCATTACCTACGAGCAGTACTTC. This gives the protein CSVRWAGTITYEQYF.

This chain connects TRBV6-5 to TRBJ2-1; TRBD2 matches 7 bases. Germline V gives CDR1 MNHEY, CDR2 SVGAGI. Losses at the gene ends were 2 bases for V and 2 bases for J; bases not matched to a gene: 6. This CDR3 is 16 amino acids long. The CDR3 loop is CASSYSGGEAYNEQFF. The CDR3 DNA follows: TGTGCCAGCAGTTACAGTGGGGGGGAGGCCTACAATGAGCAGTTCTTC.

The chain has TRBV7-2 and TRBJ2-1; D perhaps matches TRBD2 (6 bases). Germline V gene lookup returns CDR1 SGHTA and CDR2 FQGNSA. The CDR3 totals 12 residues. V was trimmed by 4 bases and J by 8 bases, leaving 9 bases between them. As DNA, the CDR3 is TGTGCCAGCAGCTGGAGGGGTGATGAGCAGTTCTTC. The encoded protein is CASSWRGDEQFF.

J is TRBJ2-3 and V is TRBV2, with unresolved D. The CDR3 loop spans 15 amino acids. Germline V gene data show CDR1 as SNHLY and CDR2 as FYNNEI. Between the trimmed V and J ends, which lost 3 bases and 3 bases, there was a span of 13 bases. For the CDR3, the DNA is TGTGCCAGCAGTGAGGTTCCGGCTAGTACAGATACGCAGTATTTT. This codes for CASSEVPASTDTQYF. Complete variable domain (other parts from reference TRBV2 and TRBJ2-3): EPEVTQTPSHQVTQMGQEVILRCVPISNHLYFYWYRQILGQKVEFLVSFYNNEISEKSEIFDDQFSVERPDGSNFTLKIRSTKLEDSAMYFCASSEVPASTDTQYFGPGTRLTVL.